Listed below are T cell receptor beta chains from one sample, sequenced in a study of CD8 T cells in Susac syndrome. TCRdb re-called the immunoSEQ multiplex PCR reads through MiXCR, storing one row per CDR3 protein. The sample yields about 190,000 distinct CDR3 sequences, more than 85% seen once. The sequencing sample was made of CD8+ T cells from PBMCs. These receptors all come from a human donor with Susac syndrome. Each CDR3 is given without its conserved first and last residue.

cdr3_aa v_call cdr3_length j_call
ASSPRQGPYTDTQY TRBV4-1 14 TRBJ2-3
ASSFAGGDIQY TRBV7-9 11 TRBJ2-4
SASGLAGGNEQF TRBV20-1 12 TRBJ2-1
ASSSGPTNQPQH TRBV13 12 TRBJ1-5
SARLAGAKIQETQY TRBV20-1 14 TRBJ2-5
SVERQNSYEQY TRBV29-1 11 TRBJ2-7
ASRPSGGEDTQY TRBV12-3/TRBV12-4 12 TRBJ2-3
ATSPGAIPPYEQY TRBV19 13 TRBJ2-7
ASNRPQASEGDTQY TRBV13 14 TRBJ2-3
SASGEGEGPQPQH TRBV20-1 13 TRBJ1-5
ASSLVGLDTQY TRBV7-2 11 TRBJ2-3
ASSESYEQY TRBV25-1 9 TRBJ2-7
ASRSLAVQEGAKSIYEQY TRBV6-2/TRBV6-3 18 TRBJ2-7